Listed here are 29 T cell receptor beta chains from one sample, sequenced in a study of T cells after yellow fever vaccination. TCRdb re-called the 5' RACE reads with MiXCR, one entry per CDR3 protein. Among 300,000 to 400,000 distinct CDR3 sequences listed, roughly 8.7% were seen once. The source material was PBMCs, sampled on the day of the first yellow fever vaccination. The receptors derive from a young man who received the YFV17D yellow fever vaccine.

The chain links TRBV4-1 to TRBJ2-1; 10 nucleotides line up with TRBD2. The CDR3 totals 17 residues. Germline CDR1 MGHRA, CDR2 YSYEKL. V was pared by 0 bases and J by 4 bases, with 6 bases of the junction left unmatched. The CDR3 coding sequence is TGCGCCAGCAGCCAAGATTTCTTTAGCGGGGGGTACAATGAGCAGTTCTTC. This gives the protein CASSQDFFSGGYNEQFF.

This clonotype has more than one count but fewer than ten. The chain combines TRBV11-2 with TRBJ2-1; 8 positions match TRBD2. Germline V gene data show CDR1 as SGHAT and CDR2 as FQNNGV. The CDR3 contains 17 residues. Losses at the gene ends were 2 bases for V and 6 bases for J; bases not matched to a gene: 12. The CDR3 region is CASSLQLDSGGGNEQFF. CDR3 nucleotides: TGTGCCAGCAGCTTACAACTAGACTCCGGGGGGGGCAATGAGCAGTTCTTC.

In this sample, this clonotype turned up a few times. The rearrangement uses TRBV20-1 and TRBJ1-6; D is perhaps TRBD1 (6 bases). The CDR3 loop spans 13 amino acids. V was cut by 8 bases and J by 10 bases, with 18 bases left in between. CDR1 DFQATT and CDR2 SNEGSKA come from the germline V gene (reference sequence). The CDR3 nucleotides read TGCAGTCCGATCTCACAGGGAGACTCACCCCTCCACTTT. Encoded protein: CSPISQGDSPLHF.

This clonotype was counted between two and nine times. This chain links TRBV7-2 with TRBJ2-3; possibly TRBD1 or TRBD2 for D (5 bases each). The CDR3 contains 14 residues. Trimming stripped 7 bases from V and 2 bases from J, with 13 bases between. CDR1 and CDR2 from the germline V gene are SGHTA and FQGNSA. CDR3 nucleotide sequence: TGTGCCAGCACCCAGAGGGGTACCACAGATACGCAGTATTTT. As protein: CASTQRGTTDTQYF.

This clonotype was seen more than once but under ten times. This rearrangement joins TRBV7-2 to TRBJ2-1; 11 nucleotides line up with TRBD2. The CDR3 is 15 amino acids. V was pared by 5 bases and J by 6 bases, with 6 bases of the junction left unmatched. Per germline, CDR1 SGHTA and CDR2 FQGNSA. DNA of the CDR3: TGTGCCAGCAGCCAAAATAGCGGGGGGGTCAATGAGCAGTTCTTC. This encodes CASSQNSGGVNEQFF.

There are a few counts of this clonotype. The CDR3 loop is CSARESQSGTDTQYF. The CDR3 DNA reads as TGCAGTGCTAGAGAGAGCCAGTCAGGCACAGATACGCAGTATTTT. This chain joins TRBV20-1 and TRBJ2-3; D is unresolved. CDR1 is DFQATT, CDR2 SNEGSKA, per germline (reference sequence). This CDR3 is 15 amino acids long. With 0 bases removed from V and 1 base from J, the gap between germline ends came to 11 bases.

This clonotype has just a few counts. The chain joins TRBV27 to TRBJ1-2, with a possible D match to TRBD1 (6 bases). Trimming removed 5 bases at V and 5 bases at J, with 21 bases between. This CDR3 comprises 16 residues. Germline assignment: CDR1 MNHEY and CDR2 SMNVEV (reference sequence). CDR3 DNA: TGTGCCAGCAGTCCCCGACGGGTTCCGGACAGATATGGCTACACCTTC. Translated: CASSPRRVPDRYGYTF.

This clonotype appeared a few times. This chain joins TRBV6-1 and TRBJ1-1, with 8 bases identical to TRBD1. The germline V gene encodes CDR1 MNHNS and CDR2 SASEGT. The CDR3 covers 16 residues. V shed 6 bases, J shed 1 base, and the junction held 10 bases outside the gene matches. CDR3 nucleotides: TGTGCCAGCAGCCCGGGCAGGGGGCGGACGAACACTGAAGCTTTCTTT. It codes for CASSPGRGRTNTEAFF.

In this sample, this clonotype turned up a few times. J is TRBJ2-5 and V is TRBV21-1; the D call TRBD2 from the table was never checked on the DNA. TRBV21-1 is designated a pseudogene. The CDR3 consists of 16 residues. CDR3 loop: CASSKGSGGGQETQYF. CDR3 coding DNA: TGTGCCAGCAGCAAAGGTAGCGGGGGGGGACAAGAGACCCAGTACTTC.

The table lists this clonotype with a few counts. V usage is TRBV4-2 and J usage is TRBJ2-2, with 7 nucleotides matching TRBD1. CDR3 length: 15 residues. V shed 3 bases and J 1 base; nucleotides not matched to a gene: 2. The germline CDR1 and CDR2 sequences are LGHNA and YNFKEQ. The CDR3 coding sequence is TGTGCCAGCAGCCACGGACAGGAGAACACCGGGGAGCTGTTTTTT. It translates to CASSHGQENTGELFF.

CDR3 sequence: CASSAKGRSNTEAFF. DNA of the CDR3: TGTGCCAGCAGCGCGAAGGGGCGGTCGAACACTGAAGCTTTCTTT. The gene calls are TRBV5-6 and TRBJ1-1, with D possibly TRBD1 on 5 matching bases. V dropped 4 bases and J dropped 1 base, with 14 bases sitting between them. The CDR3 extends over 15 amino acids. The germline V gene encodes CDR1 SGHDT and CDR2 YYEEEE.

This clonotype was seen only a few times. This sequence joins TRBV5-6 and TRBJ1-5, with a tentative D call TRBD1 (5 bases). V gave up 3 bases and J gave up 0 bases, with 16 bases separating them. In germline, CDR1 is SGHDT, CDR2 YYEEEE. This CDR3 comprises 17 residues. CDR3 DNA: TGTGCCAGCAGCTCCCGGGACGGCTCCTTTAGCAATCAGCCCCAGCATTTT. Translation: CASSSRDGSFSNQPQHF.

This clonotype was counted at least ten times. The rearrangement uses TRBV5-1 and TRBJ1-2; D is uncertain. With 5 bases removed from V and 6 bases from J, the gap between germline ends came to 14 bases. The CDR3 loop spans 13 amino acids. Looked up from germline, CDR1 is SGHRS and CDR2 is YFSETQ. The DNA for the CDR3 is TGCGCCAGCAGTACTGAGGGATGGAATGGCTACACCTTC. This sequence encodes CASSTEGWNGYTF.

The rearrangement uses TRBV5-1 and TRBJ1-1; TRBD1 matches at 9 bases. The length of the CDR3 is 13 residues. Germline CDR1 reads SGHRS; CDR2 reads YFSETQ. The V gene end was trimmed by 3 bases and the J gene end by 12 bases; junction bases not matched to a gene: 9. Written as DNA, the CDR3 is TGCGCCAGCAGCTCACCGGGACAGGGTGTACCTTTCTTT. Translation: CASSSPGQGVPFF. Full variable domain (outside the CDR3, taken from reference TRBV5-1 and TRBJ1-1): KAGVTQTPRYLIKTRGQQVTLSCSPISGHRSVSWYQQTPGQGLQFLFEYFSETQRNKGNFPGRFSGRQFSNSRSEMNVSTLELGDSALYLCASSSPGQGVPFFGQGTRLTVV.

A few counts support this clonotype. The junction departs from the called germline gene at one end, perhaps through a read error. The chain couples TRBV28 to TRBJ2-1; 10 bases align to TRBD1. Germline V CDR1 and CDR2: MDHEN, SYDVKM. The CDR3 contains 18 residues. This CDR3 reads CPSRGGDRGGPLYNEQFF. Here the CDR3 DNA reads TGCCCCAGCAGAGGGGGGGACAGGGGTGGTCCATTGTACAATGAGCAGTTCTTC.

This chain connects TRBV4-3 to TRBJ2-3; 7 bases map to TRBD2. With V trimmed by 4 bases and J by 2 bases, 6 bases remained unmatched. This CDR3 has 15 amino acids. Germline lookup yields CDR1 LGHNA and CDR2 YSLEER. Here the CDR3 DNA reads TGCGCCAGCAGCCGCGCGGGGGACCCCACAGATACGCAGTATTTT. Translating it yields CASSRAGDPTDTQYF.

This clonotype was counted ten times or more. The V and J genes are TRBV10-3 and TRBJ1-1; weak D call: TRBD1 (5 bases). V lost 0 bases to trimming and J lost 1 base, with 6 bases between them. The CDR3 has 14 amino acids. Germline loops: CDR1 ENHRY, CDR2 SYGVKD. The CDR3 DNA reads as TGTGCCATCAGTGAGTCGAGGGGGAACACTGAAGCTTTCTTT. Residues: CAISESRGNTEAFF.

In this sample, this clonotype turned up many times. V is TRBV12-3 or TRBV12-4 and J is TRBJ1-6, with D tentatively TRBD1 (5 bases). The V end was cut by 7 bases, the J end by 6 bases, with 13 bases between. This CDR3 region has 14 residues. CDR3 sequence reads: CASNTRGPNSPLHF. CDR3 DNA sequence: TGTGCCAGCAATACCCGGGGCCCTAATTCACCCCTCCACTTT.

This clonotype came up a few times. The chain links TRBV4-3 to TRBJ2-3, with 12 bases lining up with TRBD2. Germline CDR1 is LGHNA and CDR2 is YSLEER. The CDR3 runs 16 residues. J was trimmed by 1 base and V by 4 bases; bases with no gene match: 3. CDR3 residues: CASSRGLAGRTDTQYF. Here the CDR3 DNA reads TGCGCCAGCAGCCGCGGACTAGCGGGGCGCACAGATACGCAGTATTTT.

The CDR3 region is CASSWTGTGPPHEQFF. CDR3 in DNA: TGTGCCAGCAGTTGGACTGGCACAGGCCCACCACATGAGCAGTTCTTC. This rearrangement joins TRBV6-5 to TRBJ2-1, with D tentatively TRBD1 or TRBD2 (5 bases each). The germline CDR1 and CDR2 sequences are MNHEY and SVGAGI. This CDR3 has 16 residues. The V gene lost 4 bases and the J gene lost 8 bases, with 21 bases spanning the gap.

This clonotype was seen ten or more times. The chain employs TRBV5-1 and TRBJ2-1; 11 nucleotides agree with TRBD1. CDR1 SGHRS and CDR2 YFSETQ come from the germline V gene. The CDR3 runs to 16 residues. After removal of 4 bases from V and 6 bases from J, the junction contained 9 bases not matched to a gene. CDR3 sequence (DNA): TGCGCCAGCAGCAAACTGGACAGGGGGCTTGTCAATGAGCAGTTCTTC. Its translation: CASSKLDRGLVNEQFF.

In this sample, this clonotype turned up a few times. V gene TRBV29-1 combines with J gene TRBJ2-5; D perhaps matches TRBD1 (6 bases). The CDR3 is 13 residues long. The germline gives CDR1 SQVTM, CDR2 ANQGSEA. V was pared by 2 bases and J by 2 bases, with 9 bases between. DNA of the CDR3: TGCAGCGTTGAAACAGGGTGGCAAGAGACCCAGTACTTC. Encoded protein: CSVETGWQETQYF.

This rearrangement joins TRBV14 to TRBJ2-5; 7 bases are shared with TRBD1. The J segment lost 4 bases and the V segment lost 4 bases, leaving 12 bases of the junction unmatched. The germline CDR1 and CDR2 sequences are SGHDN and FVKESK. The length of the CDR3 is 16 residues. In nucleotides, the CDR3 is TGTGCCAGCAGCCGGGGGACAGCCCAACGGGGAGAGACCCAGTACTTC. Residues: CASSRGTAQRGETQYF.

This clonotype was observed at least ten times. The V gene is TRBV7-2, the J gene TRBJ1-1; perhaps TRBD1 as D (5 bases). V was pared by 6 bases and J by 4 bases, with 18 bases between. The CDR3 runs to 15 residues. In germline, CDR1 is SGHTA, CDR2 FQGNSA. The CDR3 DNA is TGTGCCAGCAGGACCTGGGCAGGGTTCGCCACTGAAGCTTTCTTT. Translating gives CASRTWAGFATEAFF.

This clonotype was observed at least ten times. The chain joins TRBV20-1 to TRBJ1-1; 7 bases align to TRBD1. The CDR3 length is 13 residues. The germline V gene has CDR1 DFQATT and CDR2 SNEGSKA (reference sequence). V trimming: 6 bases; J trimming: 1 base; junction bases outside the gene matches: 5. Here the CDR3 reads CSASGTANTEAFF. Here the CDR3 DNA reads TGCAGTGCCTCCGGGACAGCGAACACTGAAGCTTTCTTT.

A few counts support this clonotype. The rearrangement uses TRBV20-1 and TRBJ1-2, with TRBD1 matching over 9 bases. This CDR3 has 15 amino acids. After removal of 2 bases from V and 2 bases from J, the junction contained 6 bases not matched to a gene. Per germline, CDR1 DFQATT and CDR2 SNEGSKA (reference sequence). The chain's CDR3 is CSARSQDRGNYGYTF. CDR3 in DNA: TGCAGTGCTAGATCCCAGGACAGGGGAAACTATGGCTACACCTTC.

The rearrangement joins TRBV18 to TRBJ1-4, with unresolved D. The length of the CDR3 is 12 residues. Trimming shortened V by 4 bases and J by 8 bases, and 8 bases separated the two germline ends. The germline CDR1 and CDR2 sequences are KGHSH and LQKENI. CDR3: CASSQRTEKLFF. Written as DNA, the CDR3 is TGTGCCAGCTCACAAAGGACCGAAAAACTGTTTTTT.

This clonotype has at least ten counts. The chain employs TRBV12-3 or TRBV12-4 and TRBJ2-3; a weak D match, TRBD2 (5 bases). V was clipped by 0 bases and J by 4 bases, with 8 bases between them. The CDR3 has 14 amino acids. The DNA of the CDR3 is TGTGCCAGCAGTTTAGCCGGGGTGGCAGATACGCAGTATTTT. This sequence encodes CASSLAGVADTQYF.

This clonotype appeared many times. CDR3 in DNA: TGTGCCAGCAGTTACGAGGCGGGGGGGCGGACCGGGGAGCTGTTTTTT. It translates to CASSYEAGGRTGELFF. The V and J genes are TRBV6-5 and TRBJ2-2, with 9 bases matching TRBD2. Germline-derived CDR1 and CDR2 are MNHEY and SVGAGI. The CDR3 length is 16 residues. The V segment lost 2 bases and the J segment 5 bases; nucleotides outside the gene matches: 6.